The present TCR beta chain was sequenced within a study of metastatic and nonmetastatic thyroid tumors. TCRdb recomputed clones from the PCR reads via MiXCR. Of under 95,000 clones listed, over 8.5% are singletons. Before thyroid surgery, none of the patients had received any treatment. This clone has ten or more counts. Germline assignment: CDR1 DFQATT and CDR2 SNEGSKA (reference sequence). V lost 6 bases and J lost 3; bases outside the gene matches: 6. The CDR3 runs 13 residues. Sequencing was carried out using blood. The sequence derives from a female donor with papillary thyroid cancer or a benign thyroid nodule (not recorded which). Some clones in this sample may be carry-over from other donors' samples. The J gene is TRBJ2-7, the V gene TRBV20-1; 9 bases fit TRBD1. The CDR3 DNA is TGCAGTGCCAATACAGGGGGCTTCTACGAGCAGTACTTC. It translates to CSANTGGFYEQYF.